One sample yielded the 15 T cell receptor beta chains listed below, sequenced in a study of control samples from healthy donors and cancer patients. Profiled with immunoSEQ multiplex PCR; TCRdb holds only in-frame clones, not every one. The table has 150,000 or so clones, about 94% seen once. Input material: blood. The receptor source for this set is a man aged 40-49 years in good health.

The chain couples TRBV19 to TRBJ2-7; 7 positions match TRBD1. The germline V gene has CDR1 LNHDA and CDR2 SQIVND (reference sequence). The length of the CDR3 is 15 residues. The J segment lost 0 bases and the V segment lost 8 bases, leaving 10 bases of the junction unmatched. DNA for the CDR3: TGTGCCAGTTCTACAGGGGCGTGGGGCTCCTACGAGCAGTACTTC. As protein: CASSTGAWGSYEQYF.

CDR3 sequence (DNA): TGTGCCAGCAGTGAATCCAGGGGAATAGGGGGCTACACCTTC. Its protein is CASSESRGIGGYTF. The chain uses TRBV6-1 and TRBJ1-2; D possibly corresponds to TRBD1 (6 bases). CDR1 is MNHNS and CDR2 is SASEGT in the germline V gene. Trimming took off 2 bases at V and 8 bases at J, with 15 bases between the two ends. The CDR3 loop spans 14 amino acids.

In regard to this clone: Distinct nucleotide sequences in the sample also encode this CDR3. This chain links TRBV27 with TRBJ1-1; D call uncertain. Germline assignment: CDR1 MNHEY and CDR2 SMNVEV (reference sequence). This CDR3 has 13 residues. V lost 3 bases and J 1 base, leaving 6 bases between the germline ends. For the CDR3, the DNA is TGTGCCAGCAGTTTGAGGGAGAACACTGAAGCTTTCTTT. It yields the protein CASSLRENTEAFF.

The chain uses TRBV6-5 and TRBJ2-1; TRBD1 might be the D (6 bases). V was trimmed by 5 bases and J by 0 bases, leaving 11 bases between them. The CDR3 has 15 amino acids. Looked up from germline, CDR1 is MNHEY and CDR2 is SVGAGI. DNA of the CDR3: TGTGCCAGCAGTCGGGACACGAGCTCCTACAATGAGCAGTTCTTC. Amino acid sequence: CASSRDTSSYNEQFF.

The V and J genes are TRBV5-1 and TRBJ2-7; D possibly corresponds to TRBD2 (5 bases). Germline V gene sequence: CDR1 SGHRS, CDR2 YFSETQ. Trimming removed 2 bases at V and 1 base at J, with 7 bases between. The CDR3 contains 13 residues. CDR3 in amino acids: CASSFPGSYEQYF. The CDR3 region has the DNA TGCGCCAGCAGCTTTCCGGGATCCTACGAGCAGTACTTC.

The rearrangement links TRBV5-4 to TRBJ2-7, with 7 nucleotides matching TRBD2. CDR1 and CDR2 (germline): SGHNT, YYREEE (reference sequence). With V trimmed by 4 bases and J by 3 bases, 10 bases remained unmatched. The CDR3 has 15 residues. The CDR3 DNA follows: TGTGCCAGCAGCCCCGACCGGGCGGGAGTCTACGAGCAGTACTTC. Amino acids: CASSPDRAGVYEQYF.

The V gene is TRBV15, the J gene TRBJ2-4; 8 bases map to TRBD2. There are 15 residues in the CDR3. J lost 7 bases, V lost 3 bases, and 8 bases had no gene match. Germline CDR1 reads LNHNV; CDR2 reads YYDKDF (reference sequence). CDR3 in amino acids: CATSSARQRGNIQYF. DNA of the CDR3: TGTGCCACCAGCAGCGCCCGACAGCGGGGGAACATTCAGTACTTC.

The V and J genes are TRBV6-5 and TRBJ1-2, with 8 bases aligning to TRBD1. The trim removed 7 bases at V and 5 bases at J, leaving 12 bases unmatched. This CDR3 region has 15 residues. Germline CDR1 MNHEY, CDR2 SVGAGI. This CDR3 is CASKLSAGGNYGYTF. The CDR3 DNA reads as TGTGCCAGCAAGCTTTCGGCAGGGGGCAATTATGGCTACACCTTC.

The CDR3 coding sequence is TGTGCCAGCAGCGGGACCGGGACAGGGCACGAAAAACTGTTTTTT. Protein product: CASSGTGTGHEKLFF. The rearrangement links TRBV7-2 to TRBJ1-4, with 9 bases that match TRBD1. Trimming removed 5 bases from V and 8 bases from J; junction bases left unmatched: 9. Germline CDR1 and CDR2: SGHTA and FQGNSA. The CDR3 consists of 15 residues.

The gene calls are TRBV30 and TRBJ1-2; no clear D gene. V shed 3 bases and J shed 4 bases, with 21 bases lying between them. The CDR3 is made up of 16 amino acids. The germline V gene has CDR1 GTSNPN and CDR2 SVGIG (reference sequence). Here the CDR3 reads CAWSTVRAPGGYGYTF. CDR3 nucleotide sequence: TGTGCCTGGAGCACAGTTCGGGCCCCCGGTGGCTATGGCTACACCTTC. The variable domain in full, with the rest retrieved from reference TRBV30 and TRBJ1-2, is SQTIHQWPATLVQPVGSPLSLECTVEGTSNPNLYWYRQAAGRGLQLLFYSVGIGQISSEVPQNLSASRPQDRQFILSSKKLLLSDSGFYLCAWSTVRAPGGYGYTFGSGTRLTVV.

This chain uses TRBV7-9 with TRBJ1-4; TRBD1 is a possible D gene (6 bases). This CDR3 spans 16 amino acids. The ends were cut back, 5 bases at V and 5 bases at J, with 18 bases in the middle. Germline V gene lookup returns CDR1 SEHNR and CDR2 FQNEAQ (reference sequence). CDR3 in amino acids: CASSDGQLAGNEKLFF. DNA of the CDR3: TGTGCCAGCAGCGATGGACAGTTGGCAGGGAATGAAAAACTGTTTTTT.

The rearrangement links TRBV7-8 to TRBJ1-6; 10 nucleotides line up with TRBD1. J lost 6 bases, V lost 5 bases, and 10 bases had no gene match. Germline V gives CDR1 SGHVS, CDR2 FQNEAQ. This CDR3 region has 17 residues. CDR3 amino acids: CASSPQSGDRGNSPLHF. CDR3 nucleotide sequence: TGTGCCAGCAGCCCACAATCCGGGGACAGGGGTAATTCACCCCTCCACTTT.

The chain couples TRBV7-9 to TRBJ2-1; 10 bases align to TRBD1. This CDR3 has 15 amino acids. CDR1 and CDR2 from the germline V gene are SEHNR and FQNEAQ (reference sequence). The V segment lost 5 bases and the J segment 4 bases; nucleotides outside the gene matches: 5. This CDR3 reads CASSRGQGQYNEQFF. The CDR3 DNA reads TGTGCCAGCAGCCGGGGACAGGGGCAGTACAATGAGCAGTTCTTC.

The J gene is TRBJ1-1, the V gene TRBV7-9; D possibly corresponds to TRBD1 (5 bases). The V gene lost 5 bases and the J gene lost 1 base, with 14 bases spanning the gap. Germline V gene sequence: CDR1 SEHNR, CDR2 FQNEAQ (reference sequence). The CDR3 length is 15 residues. In DNA, the CDR3 is TGTGCCAGCAGCAGACCAGGGTCTCGGAACACTGAAGCTTTCTTT. This encodes CASSRPGSRNTEAFF.

The chain is built from TRBV6-5 and TRBJ1-5; TRBD1 agrees at 9 bases. This CDR3 is built from 15 residues. CDR1 is MNHEY and CDR2 is SVGAGI in the germline V gene. J lost 2 bases, V lost 6 bases, and 5 bases had no gene match. CDR3 region: CASRGQGLGNQPQHF. Here the CDR3 DNA reads TGTGCCAGCAGGGGACAGGGTCTGGGCAATCAGCCCCAGCATTTT.